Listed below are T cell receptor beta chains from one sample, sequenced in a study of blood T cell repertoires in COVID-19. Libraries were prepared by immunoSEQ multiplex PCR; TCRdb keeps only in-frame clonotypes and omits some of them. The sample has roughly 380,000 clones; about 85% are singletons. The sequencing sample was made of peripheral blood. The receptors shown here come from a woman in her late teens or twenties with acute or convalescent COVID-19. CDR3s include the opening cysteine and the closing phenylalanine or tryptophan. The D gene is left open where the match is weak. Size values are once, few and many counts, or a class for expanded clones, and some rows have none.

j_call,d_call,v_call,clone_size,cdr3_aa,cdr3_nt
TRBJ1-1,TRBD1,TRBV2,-,CASKDRGIDTEAFF,TGTGCCAGCAAGGACAGGGGGATAGATACTGAAGCTTTCTTT
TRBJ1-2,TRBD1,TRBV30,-,CAWTNPGGGGYTF,TGTGCCTGGACAAACCCAGGGGGAGGAGGCTACACCTTC
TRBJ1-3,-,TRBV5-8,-,CASSFSRGSGNTIYF,TGTGCCAGCAGCTTCTCTCGGGGTTCTGGAAACACCATATATTTT
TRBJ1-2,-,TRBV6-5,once,CASSYSSPRTNGYTF,TGTGCCAGCAGTTACTCCTCACCCAGAACTAATGGCTACACCTTC
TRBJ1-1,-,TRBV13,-,CASSFLQGTEAFF,TGTGCCAGCAGCTTTTTACAGGGCACTGAAGCTTTCTTT
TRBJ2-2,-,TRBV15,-,CATSRDFLEQANTGELFF,TGTGCCACCAGCAGAGATTTCTTAGAGCAGGCAAACACCGGGGAGCTGTTTTTT
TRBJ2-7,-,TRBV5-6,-,CASSAGYEQYF,TGTGCCAGCAGCGCCGGCTACGAGCAGTACTTC
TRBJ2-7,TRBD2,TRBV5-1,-,CASSLVAGEHEQYF,TGCGCCAGCAGCTTGGTGGCGGGAGAACACGAGCAGTACTTC
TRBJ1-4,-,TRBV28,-,CASSFWTGGSGTNEKLFF,TGTGCCAGCAGTTTCTGGACGGGGGGTTCCGGAACTAATGAAAAACTGTTTTTT
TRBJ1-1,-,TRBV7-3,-,CASSPGQVMNTEAFF,TGTGCCAGCAGCCCCGGACAAGTCATGAACACTGAAGCTTTCTTT
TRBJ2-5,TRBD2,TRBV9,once,CASSGTSGGAETQYF,TGTGCCAGCAGCGGGACTAGCGGGGGGGCTGAGACCCAGTACTTC
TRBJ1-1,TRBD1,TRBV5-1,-,CASSLTSQGETEAFF,TGCGCCAGCAGCCTAACGTCGCAGGGGGAGACTGAAGCTTTCTTT
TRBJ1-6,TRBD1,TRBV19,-,CASSATTGADNSPLHF,TGTGCCAGTAGTGCCACGACAGGGGCAGATAATTCACCCCTCCACTTT
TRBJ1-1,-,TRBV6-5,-,CASSYRVGTEAFF,TGTGCCAGCAGTTACCGGGTTGGCACTGAAGCTTTCTTT
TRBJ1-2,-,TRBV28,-,CASSLRDSPSNYGYTF,TGTGCCAGCAGCCTACGGGACTCACCTTCTAACTATGGCTACACCTTC
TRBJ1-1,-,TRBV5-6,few,CASSLAWRRVNTEAFF,TGTGCCAGCAGCTTGGCCTGGAGACGGGTGAACACTGAAGCTTTCTTT
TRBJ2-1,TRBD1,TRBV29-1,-,CSVPRRDREGNEQFF,TGCAGCGTCCCTCGCCGGGACAGGGAAGGAAATGAGCAGTTCTTC
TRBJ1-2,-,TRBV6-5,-,CASRAYDYGYTF,TGTGCCAGCAGGGCTTATGACTATGGCTACACCTTC
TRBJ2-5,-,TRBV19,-,CASSPLGGGAKETQYF,TGTGCCAGTAGTCCGTTGGGTGGGGGGGCTAAAGAGACCCAGTACTTC
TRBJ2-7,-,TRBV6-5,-,CASRRRDLSYEQYF,TGTGCCAGTCGGCGGAGGGATCTCTCCTACGAGCAGTACTTC
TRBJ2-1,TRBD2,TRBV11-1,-,CASSLLAGGNNEQFF,TGTGCCAGCAGCTTACTAGCGGGAGGGAACAATGAGCAGTTCTTC
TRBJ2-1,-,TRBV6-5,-,CASSGGASYNEQFF,TGTGCCAGCAGCGGCGGGGCCTCCTACAATGAGCAGTTCTTC
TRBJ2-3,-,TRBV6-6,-,CASTLEGRGTQYF,TGTGCCAGCACCCTGGAGGGTCGCGGTACGCAGTATTTT
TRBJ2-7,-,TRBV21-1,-,CASSKVYRHEQYF,TGTGCCAGCAGCAAAGTTTACAGGCACGAGCAGTACTTC
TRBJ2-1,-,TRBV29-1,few,CSVGGDLGDEQFF,TGCAGCGTTGGGGGGGATTTAGGGGATGAGCAGTTCTTC
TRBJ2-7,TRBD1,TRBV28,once,CATRGTGASEQYF,TGTGCCACCCGCGGGACAGGGGCGAGCGAGCAGTACTTC
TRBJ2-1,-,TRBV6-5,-,CASSHELRSYNEQFF,TGTGCCAGCAGCCACGAACTGCGCTCCTACAATGAGCAGTTCTTC
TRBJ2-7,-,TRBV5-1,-,CASSLGGHEQYF,TGCGCCAGCAGCTTGGGGGGCCACGAGCAGTACTTC
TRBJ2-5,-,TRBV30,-,CAWSALMRVNRETQYF,TGTGCCTGGAGTGCCCTTATGCGAGTAAATCGAGAGACCCAGTACTTC
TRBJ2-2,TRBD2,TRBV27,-,CASSLFSIGLAGRNTGELFF,TGTGCCAGCAGTTTATTCAGTATAGGGCTAGCGGGCAGGAACACCGGGGAGCTGTTTTTT
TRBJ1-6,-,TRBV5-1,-,CASSSSSGSAPLHF,TGCGCCAGCAGCTCGTCCTCGGGATCGGCACCCCTCCACTTT
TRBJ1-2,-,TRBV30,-,CACLWGANYGYTF,TGTGCCTGTCTATGGGGGGCTAACTATGGCTACACCTTC
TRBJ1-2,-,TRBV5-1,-,CASSFQAHPYGYTF,TGCGCCAGCAGCTTCCAGGCTCATCCCTATGGCTACACCTTC
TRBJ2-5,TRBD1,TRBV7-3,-,CASSSDRGRETQYF,TGTGCCAGCAGCTCCGACAGGGGGCGGGAGACCCAGTACTTC
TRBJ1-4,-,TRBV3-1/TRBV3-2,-,CASSPYSNFATNEKLFF,TGTGCCAGCAGCCCCTATTCCAACTTTGCAACTAATGAAAAACTGTTTTTT
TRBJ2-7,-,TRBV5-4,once,CASSRKMGAADSYEQYF,TGTGCCAGCAGCAGAAAGATGGGGGCGGCGGACTCCTACGAGCAGTACTTC
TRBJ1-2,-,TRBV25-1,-,CASSSGHIYGSYGYTF,TGTGCCAGCAGTAGTGGGCATATTTACGGGAGCTATGGCTACACCTTC
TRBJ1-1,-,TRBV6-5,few,CASPYGVGTEAFF,TGTGCCAGCCCGTACGGGGTTGGCACTGAAGCTTTCTTT
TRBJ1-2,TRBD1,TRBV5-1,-,CASSLEPGQGKGYTF,TGCGCCAGCAGCTTGGAACCGGGACAGGGGAAGGGCTACACCTTC
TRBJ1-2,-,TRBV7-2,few,CASRPTGYNYGYTF,TGTGCCAGCAGACCAACAGGGTACAACTATGGCTACACCTTC